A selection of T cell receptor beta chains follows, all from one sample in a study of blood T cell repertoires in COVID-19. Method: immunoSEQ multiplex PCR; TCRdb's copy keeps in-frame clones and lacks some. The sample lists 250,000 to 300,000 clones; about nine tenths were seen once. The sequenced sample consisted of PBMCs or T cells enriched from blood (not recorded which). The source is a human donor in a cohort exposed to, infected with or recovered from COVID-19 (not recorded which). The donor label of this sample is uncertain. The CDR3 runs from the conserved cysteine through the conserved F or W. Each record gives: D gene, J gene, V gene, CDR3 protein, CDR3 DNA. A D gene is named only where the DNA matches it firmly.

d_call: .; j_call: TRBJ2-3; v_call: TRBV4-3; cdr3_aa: CASSQDLPSTDTQYF; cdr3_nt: TGCGCCAGCAGCCAAGATCTCCCTAGCACAGATACGCAGTATTTT
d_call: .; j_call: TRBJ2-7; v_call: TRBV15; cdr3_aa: CATSRGGAAGYEQYF; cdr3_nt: TGTGCCACCAGCAGAGGCGGGGCAGCCGGCTACGAGCAGTACTTC
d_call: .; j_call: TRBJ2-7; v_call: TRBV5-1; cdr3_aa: CASSLAAGYEQYF; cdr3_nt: TGCGCCAGCAGCTTGGCCGCCGGGTACGAGCAGTACTTC
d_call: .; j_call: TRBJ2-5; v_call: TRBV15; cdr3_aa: CATSRDQRGIKETQYF; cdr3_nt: TGTGCCACCAGCAGAGATCAAAGGGGTATTAAAGAGACCCAGTACTTC
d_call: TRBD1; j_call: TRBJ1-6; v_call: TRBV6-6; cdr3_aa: CASTTDRGGSPLHF; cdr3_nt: TGTGCCAGCACTACCGACAGGGGTGGATCACCCCTCCACTTT
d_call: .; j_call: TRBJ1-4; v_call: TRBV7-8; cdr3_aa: CASSFRGGRTNEKLFF; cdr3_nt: TGTGCCAGCAGCTTCCGCGGAGGACGGACTAATGAAAAACTGTTTTTT
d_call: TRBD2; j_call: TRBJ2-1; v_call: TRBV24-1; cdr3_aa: CATSESGIGNEQFF; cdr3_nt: TGTGCCACCAGTGAAAGCGGGATCGGGAATGAGCAGTTCTTC
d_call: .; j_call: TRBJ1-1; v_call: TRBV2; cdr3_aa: CASSIETGNTEAFF; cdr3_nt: TGTGCCAGCAGCATAGAAACGGGGAACACTGAAGCTTTCTTT
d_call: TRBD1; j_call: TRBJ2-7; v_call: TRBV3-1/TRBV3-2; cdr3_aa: CASSQEETGYGYEQYF; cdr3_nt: TGTGCCAGCAGCCAAGAAGAGACAGGGTACGGCTACGAGCAGTACTTC
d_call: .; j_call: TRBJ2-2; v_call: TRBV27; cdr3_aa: CASSSTMTGELFF; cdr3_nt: TGTGCCAGCAGTTCGACAATGACCGGGGAGCTGTTTTTT